In this sample, the clone carrying this T cell receptor (beta chain) turned up many times. Via MiXCR, TCRdb re-called the 5' RACE reads, giving one row per CDR3 protein. Of roughly 250,000 distinct CDR3 sequences in the sample, about 9.1% were seen once. These data come from a study of CD8 T cells in ankylosing spondylitis. In germline, CDR1 is LGHNA, CDR2 YSLEER. The CDR3 consists of 15 residues. The junction had 5 bases not matched to a gene; V was cut back by 5 bases and J by 2 bases. This TCR came from a male donor with ankylosing spondylitis or in good health (not recorded which). Sequencing used blood, either unsorted or a sorted T cell fraction (not recorded which). The chain recombines TRBV4-3 with TRBJ2-5; 10 bases line up with TRBD2. The DNA of the CDR3 is TGCGCCAGCAGCTCGGGACTAGCGAGTCAAGAGACCCAGTACTTC. Protein sequence: CASSSGLASQETQYF.